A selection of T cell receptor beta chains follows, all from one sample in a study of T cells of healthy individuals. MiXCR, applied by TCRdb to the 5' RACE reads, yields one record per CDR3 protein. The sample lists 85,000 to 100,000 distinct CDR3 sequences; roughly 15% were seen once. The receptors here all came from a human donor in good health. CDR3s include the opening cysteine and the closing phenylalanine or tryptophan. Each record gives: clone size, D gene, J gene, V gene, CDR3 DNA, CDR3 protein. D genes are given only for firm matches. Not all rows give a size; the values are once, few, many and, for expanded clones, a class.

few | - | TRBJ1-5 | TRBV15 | TGTGCCACCAGCAGAGATCTCAAACAGCCCCAGCATTTT | CATSRDLKQPQHF
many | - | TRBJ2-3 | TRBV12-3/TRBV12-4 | TGTGCCAGCAGGCAGGGGTTTAGCACAGATACGCAGTATTTT | CASRQGFSTDTQYF
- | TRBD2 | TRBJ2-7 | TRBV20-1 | TGCAGTGCTCAACTCCTAGCGGGGGACTCCTACGAGCAGTACTTC | CSAQLLAGDSYEQYF
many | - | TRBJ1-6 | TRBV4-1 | TGCGCCAGCAGCCAAGTTTCACTGGCCAATTCACCCCTCCACTTT | CASSQVSLANSPLHF
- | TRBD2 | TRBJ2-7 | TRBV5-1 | TGCGCCAGCAGCTTTTCGGTTAGCGGGATCGACGAGCAGTACTTC | CASSFSVSGIDEQYF
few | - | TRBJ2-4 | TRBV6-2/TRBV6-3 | TGTGCCAGCACCGGACTTCTAGCCAAAAACATTCAGTACTTC | CASTGLLAKNIQYF
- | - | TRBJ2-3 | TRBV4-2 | TGCGCCAGCAGCCAAGTTGGGGGTTCCGCAGATACGCAGTATTTT | CASSQVGGSADTQYF
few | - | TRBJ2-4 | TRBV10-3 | TGTGCCAGTCAGAAGGGGGACATTCAGTACTTC | CASQKGDIQYF
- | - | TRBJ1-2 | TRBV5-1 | TGCGCCAGCAGCCAAGACGGACATGGTAGTGGTTACGGCTACACCTTC | CASSQDGHGSGYGYTF
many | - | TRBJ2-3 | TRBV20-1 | TGCAGTGCCAGGCCGACAGATACGCAGTATTTT | CSARPTDTQYF
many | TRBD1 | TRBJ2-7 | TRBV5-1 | TGCGCCAGCAGCCCGGCCGGGACAGGAGCCTACGAGCAGTACTTC | CASSPAGTGAYEQYF
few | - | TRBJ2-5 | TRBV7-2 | TGTGCCAGCAGCCGGTACCAAGAGACCCAGTACTTC | CASSRYQETQYF
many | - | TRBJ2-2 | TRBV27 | TGTGCCGGACCATGCAGCTCCGGGGAGCTGTTTTTT | CAGPCSSGELFF
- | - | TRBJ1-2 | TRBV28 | TGTGCCAGCAGTTTAGTGAAAGGCCAGAACGGCTACACCTTC | CASSLVKGQNGYTF
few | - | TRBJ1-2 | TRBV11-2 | TGTGCCAGCAGCCACCTTTTTTCCGTAAGGAACTATGGCTACACCTTC | CASSHLFSVRNYGYTF
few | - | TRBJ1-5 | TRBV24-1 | TGTGCCACCAGTGGAGGGGACCGCAATCAGCCCCAGCATTTT | CATSGGDRNQPQHF
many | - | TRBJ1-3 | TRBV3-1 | TGTGCCAGCAGCCAACAGGGAAATGGAAACACCATATATTTT | CASSQQGNGNTIYF
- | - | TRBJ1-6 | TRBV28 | TGTGCCAGCAGTTTGTACGGGCCCGAGAATTCACCCCTCCACTTT | CASSLYGPENSPLHF
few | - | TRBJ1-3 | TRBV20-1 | TGCAGTGCTAGTCTTCCCGGGGGAAACACCATATATTTT | CSASLPGGNTIYF
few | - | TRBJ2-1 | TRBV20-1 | TGCAGTGCTTATCGTAGCGAGCATGAGCAGTTCTTC | CSAYRSEHEQFF
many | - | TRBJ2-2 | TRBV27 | TGTGCCAGCAGTTTAACAGCCGGGGAGCTGTTTTTT | CASSLTAGELFF
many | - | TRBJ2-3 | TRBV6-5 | TGTGCCAGCAGTTACTCGTGGGGAAGCACAGATACGCAGTATTTT | CASSYSWGSTDTQYF
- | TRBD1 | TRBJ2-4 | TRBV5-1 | TGCGCCAGCAGCCTAGGGGACAGGGGCATTCAGTACTTC | CASSLGDRGIQYF
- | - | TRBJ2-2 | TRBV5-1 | TGCGCCAGCAGGGATGTAGCGACCCCCGTGTATTTCGGGGAGCTGTTTTTT | CASRDVATPVYFGELFF
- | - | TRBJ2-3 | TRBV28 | TGTGCCAGCATCCCTTATCTTCAGGACGGCCCTTACACAGATACGCAGTATTTT | CASIPYLQDGPYTDTQYF
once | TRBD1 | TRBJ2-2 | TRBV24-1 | TGTGCCACCAGTGATTTTATCGGCCGGACAGGGGAATTCGGGGAGCTGTTTTTT | CATSDFIGRTGEFGELFF
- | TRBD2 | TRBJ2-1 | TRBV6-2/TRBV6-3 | TGTGCCAGCACCGAGAATAGCGGGGAAGACAATGAGCAGTTCTTC | CASTENSGEDNEQFF
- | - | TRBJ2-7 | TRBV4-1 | TGCGCCAGCAGCCAAGATTGGAGGACTACCTACGAGCAGTACTTC | CASSQDWRTTYEQYF
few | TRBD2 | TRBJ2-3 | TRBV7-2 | TGTGCCAGCAGCTTAGCCGGACTAGTCGCATACACGCAGTATTTT | CASSLAGLVAYTQYF
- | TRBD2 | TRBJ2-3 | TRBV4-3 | TGCGCCAGCAGCCAAGGCCCCGTAGTAGCGGGGGGTGGCACAGATACGCAGTATTTT | CASSQGPVVAGGGTDTQYF
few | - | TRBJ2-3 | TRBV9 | TGTGCCAGCAGCCGGGACTTTATGCCTAGCACAGATACGCAGTATTTT | CASSRDFMPSTDTQYF
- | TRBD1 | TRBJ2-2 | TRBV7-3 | TGTGCCAGCAGCCTACAGGGGGCCGGCGGGGAGCTGTTTTTT | CASSLQGAGGELFF
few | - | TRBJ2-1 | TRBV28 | TGTGCCAGCAGTTCCTTCCGGAATGAGCAGTTCTTC | CASSSFRNEQFF